One TCR beta chain is described in this entry. Its antigen is unidentified. The entry originates in a study of beta chain features in type 1 diabetes. The entirety of the isolated RNA underwent reverse transcription, so expressed TCRB transcripts were sequenced. The assay was immunoSEQ multiplex PCR, and TCRdb's table has in-frame clones only and misses some. This repertoire shows approximately 70,000 clones, almost 50% found once; its top ten account for about 0.74%. Trimming at V came to 2 bases and at J to 8 bases, leaving 6 bases not matched to a gene. The germline V gene has CDR1 SGHDN and CDR2 FVKESK. CDR3 length: 15 amino acids. General study results and limits: Cells with high TCR expression could be over-represented by cDNA sequencing. A moderate, significant TCRB CDR3 shortening appeared in type 1 diabetes across four CD4+ subsets. PCR might preferentially amplify shorter templates, equally in patients and controls. Resolution of whether HLA type affects TCRB rearrangement was not achieved here.

Via the markers CD45RO/CCR7/CD25/CD127/CD95/CD27, stem cell-like memory, regulatory, central memory and naive CD4+ cells were sorted. The clonotype comes from a man aged 30 to 45 with type 1 diabetes. The specimen was central memory CD4+ T cells from blood. The chain employs TRBV14 and TRBJ1-4; 9 nucleotides match TRBD1. The CDR3 nucleotides are TGTGCCAGCAGCCAAACACAGGGGGCAGGAGAAAAACTGTTTTTT. Encoded protein: CASSQTQGAGEKLFF. The variable domain in full, completed from reference TRBV14 and TRBJ1-4, reads EAGVTQFPSHSVIEKGQTVTLRCDPISGHDNLYWYRRVMGKEIKFLLHFVKESKQDESGMPNNRFLAERTGGTYSTLKVQPAELEDSGVYFCASSQTQGAGEKLFFGSGTQLSVL.